These 27 T cell receptor beta chains were sequenced from one sample in a study of T-cell reconstitution after alpha-beta-depleted transplantation in children (dated by TCRdb to 2016 to 2017). The sample's treatment or condition label, decoded: allogeneic hematopoietic cell transplantation with graft depleted of TCRalphabeta T cells and CD19 B cells. The library was prepared using PCR. Data came from an Illumina HiSeq 2500. TCR libraries were prepared with molecular barcoding, using unique molecular identifiers to normalize TCRbeta repertoire quantification. TCRdb ran its own pipeline on the public reads, namely fastp trimming at Q25 and MiXCR clone calling, and kept in-frame beta chains. Records with the same CDR3 protein are collapsed into one entry carrying the most frequent genes and DNA. In all, the sample holds about 97,000 distinct CDR3 sequences, and around 7% of those were seen once. The ten largest clones take up around 17% of the sample.

Sequenced material: PBMCs, taken before TCRalphabeta/CD19-depleted stem cell transplant. Receptors originate from a boy between 2 and 10 years old with acute lymphoblastic leukemia, due to receive a stem cell transplant.

Many counts were recorded for this clonotype. The V call is TRBV5-1, the J call TRBJ2-1; D not resolved. The V gene lost 0 bases and the J gene lost 0 bases, with 22 bases spanning the gap. Per germline, CDR1 SGHRS and CDR2 YFSETQ. The CDR3 spans 20 residues. The CDR3 is CASSLVRTEGPFSSYNEQFF. The CDR3 DNA reads TGCGCCAGCAGCTTGGTAAGGACGGAAGGACCTTTTAGCTCCTACAATGAGCAGTTCTTC.

In this sample, this clonotype turned up many times. V and J are TRBV15 and TRBJ2-2, with 9 positions matching TRBD1. Trimming at V came to 4 bases and at J to 3 bases, leaving 3 bases not matched to a gene. In germline, CDR1 is LNHNV, CDR2 YYDKDF (reference sequence). The CDR3 is made up of 15 amino acids. The DNA for the CDR3 is TGTGCCACCAGCATAAGGACAGGGGACACCGGGGAGCTGTTTTTT. This sequence encodes CATSIRTGDTGELFF. Together with reference TRBV15 and TRBJ2-2, the CDR3 gives the full variable domain: DAMVIQNPRYQVTQFGKPVTLSCSQTLNHNVMYWYQQKSSQAPKLLFHYYDKDFNNEADTPDNFQSRRPNTSFCFLDIRSPGLGDTAMYLCATSIRTGDTGELFFGEGSRLTVL.

This clonotype was recorded at least ten times. The V and J genes are TRBV5-6 and TRBJ2-2; either TRBD1 or TRBD2 may supply D (7 bases each). V was trimmed by 3 bases and J by 6 bases, leaving 15 bases between them. CDR1 SGHDT and CDR2 YYEEEE come from the germline V gene. The CDR3 runs to 15 residues. CDR3 amino acids: CASSSTGRGAGELFF. CDR3 bases: TGTGCCAGCAGCTCGACAGGGAGGGGGGCCGGGGAGCTGTTTTTT. Full variable domain (rest looked up from reference TRBV5-6 and TRBJ2-2): DAGVTQSPTHLIKTRGQQVTLRCSPKSGHDTVSWYQQALGQGPQFIFQYYEEEERQRGNFPDRFSGHQFPNYSSELNVNALLLGDSALYLCASSSTGRGAGELFFGEGSRLTVL.

This clonotype was detected only a few times. V gene TRBV6-1 combines with J gene TRBJ2-3; 12 bases match TRBD2. With V trimmed by 7 bases and J by 4 bases, 9 bases remained unmatched. CDR1 MNHNS and CDR2 SASEGT come from the germline V gene. The CDR3 contains 16 residues. CDR3 protein: CASTLLAGGPADTQYF. CDR3 in DNA: TGTGCCAGCACCCTTCTAGCGGGGGGGCCTGCAGATACGCAGTATTTT.

This chain joins TRBV3-1 and TRBJ2-5, with 7 bases identical to TRBD1. CDR1 is LGHDT and CDR2 is YNNKEL in the germline V gene (reference sequence). The CDR3 length is 15 residues. V was pared by 1 base and J by 5 bases, with 7 bases of the junction left unmatched. Here the CDR3 reads CASSQGNRGAETQYF. The CDR3 DNA reads TGTGCCAGCAGCCAAGGCAACAGGGGAGCGGAGACCCAGTACTTC.

There are many counts of this clonotype. The chain couples TRBV20-1 to TRBJ1-4; D gene uncertain. The V gene's germline CDR1 is DFQATT and CDR2 SNEGSKA (reference sequence). The germline V and J ends were trimmed by 1 base and 2 bases, with 14 bases remaining between them. The CDR3 has 16 amino acids. The DNA of the CDR3 is TGCAGTGCTAGAGTAATGGGTGATGGGACTAATGAAAAACTGTTTTTT. Its protein is CSARVMGDGTNEKLFF.

This clonotype was picked up many times. The chain is built from TRBV7-2 and TRBJ1-3; 7 bases agree with TRBD1. The CDR3 consists of 17 residues. V lost 3 bases, J lost 0 bases, and 8 bases stayed unmatched. Germline V gene sequence: CDR1 SGHTA, CDR2 FQGNSA. For the CDR3, the DNA is TGTGCCAGCAGCTTGGAGGGACAGTTGGTCTCTGGAAACACCATATATTTT. Translating gives CASSLEGQLVSGNTIYF.

The chain is built from TRBV7-2 and TRBJ1-3; D remains ambiguous. The CDR3 contains 13 residues. Germline-derived CDR1 and CDR2 are SGHTA and FQGNSA. V was shortened by 2 bases and J by 4 bases, with 6 bases between the two germline ends. The CDR3 nucleotides are TGTGCCAGCAGCTTAAGCAAAGGAAACACCATATATTTT. Translated, it gives CASSLSKGNTIYF.

This clonotype was detected ten times or more. The rearrangement links TRBV7-9 to TRBJ2-1; 7 positions agree with TRBD1. Losses at the gene ends were 3 bases for V and 0 bases for J; bases not matched to a gene: 5. Looked up from germline, CDR1 is SEHNR and CDR2 is FQNEAQ (reference sequence). The CDR3 has 16 amino acids. CDR3 DNA: TGTGCCAGCAGCTTGAGGGGGCGGAACTCCTACAATGAGCAGTTCTTC. The encoded protein is CASSLRGRNSYNEQFF.

This clonotype has at least ten counts. This sequence joins TRBV6-5 and TRBJ2-3; 10 bases fit TRBD2. The length of the CDR3 is 16 residues. The ends lost 6 bases at V and 2 bases at J; junction bases unmatched: 8. CDR1 and CDR2 (germline): MNHEY, SVGAGI. CDR3 protein: CASRSGTSAFTDTQYF. CDR3 nucleotide sequence: TGTGCCAGCAGGTCCGGGACTAGCGCTTTCACAGATACGCAGTATTTT.

This clonotype appeared many times. This rearrangement joins TRBV6-1 to TRBJ2-5, with a possible D match to TRBD1 (6 bases). Germline assignment: CDR1 MNHNS and CDR2 SASEGT. This CDR3 is built from 17 residues. V was trimmed by 3 bases and J by 1 base, leaving 18 bases between them. The CDR3 loop is CASSEGYRATPQETQYF. The CDR3 coding sequence is TGTGCCAGCAGTGAGGGTTACAGGGCAACCCCCCAAGAGACCCAGTACTTC.

The chain is built from TRBV7-2 and TRBJ2-3; perhaps TRBD1 as D (5 bases). The DNA matches TRBJ1-5 better at its end, which makes the J call doubtful. The CDR3 spans 11 residues. Per germline, CDR1 SGHTA and CDR2 FQGNSA. Here the CDR3 reads CASRGVDTQHF. DNA for the CDR3: TGTGCCAGCAGGGGGGTGGATACGCAGCATTTT.

This clonotype showed up many times. The rearrangement joins TRBV20-1 to TRBJ2-3; possible D gene TRBD2, 6 bases. The CDR3 sequence is 15 residues long. V lost 2 bases and J lost 4, with 16 bases in between. The germline V gene has CDR1 DFQATT and CDR2 SNEGSKA (reference sequence). The CDR3 DNA sequence: TGCAGTGCTAGATTACCTGCGACTAGTGCAGATACGCAGTATTTT. Amino acids: CSARLPATSADTQYF.

The chain joins TRBV3-1 to TRBJ2-2, with D possibly called TRBD1 or TRBD2 (6 bases each). This CDR3 spans 15 amino acids. Germline CDR1 reads LGHDT; CDR2 reads YNNKEL (reference sequence). The germline V and J ends were trimmed by 4 bases and 7 bases, with 16 bases remaining between them. CDR3 sequence (DNA): TGTGCCAGCAGCCCGAGGACCCGGGGGCACGGGGAGCTGTTTTTT. Protein sequence: CASSPRTRGHGELFF.

This clonotype was picked up a small number of times. This chain links TRBV5-4 with TRBJ2-1, with 8 bases lining up with TRBD1. This CDR3 comprises 13 residues. V trimming: 3 bases; J trimming: 5 bases; junction bases outside the gene matches: 1. Germline CDR1 SGHNT, CDR2 YYREEE (reference sequence). The CDR3: CASSYRGNNEQFF. As DNA, the CDR3 is TGTGCCAGCAGCTACAGGGGGAACAATGAGCAGTTCTTC.

The J gene is TRBJ1-1, the V gene TRBV7-4, with TRBD1 matching 10 bases. This CDR3 contains 16 residues. V was pared by 0 bases and J by 7 bases, with 8 bases of the junction left unmatched. Germline V gene sequence: CDR1 SGHVT, CDR2 SQSDAQ. The chain's CDR3 is CASSLAGLDRGLEAFF. The CDR3 region has the DNA TGTGCCAGCAGCTTAGCAGGCCTCGACAGGGGGCTTGAAGCTTTCTTT.

This clonotype was seen a few times. The V call is TRBV7-9, the J call TRBJ2-5, with D perhaps assigned TRBD1 or TRBD2 (5 bases each). The CDR3 extends over 16 amino acids. Germline lookup yields CDR1 SEHNR and CDR2 FQNEAQ (reference sequence). Trimming shortened V by 3 bases and J by 9 bases, and 23 bases separated the two germline ends. The CDR3 here is CASSLGTGSIREAQYF. The CDR3 nucleotides read TGTGCCAGCAGCTTGGGGACGGGTTCTATAAGAGAAGCCCAGTACTTC.

There are many counts of this clonotype. V and J are TRBV18 and TRBJ2-3; unclear D gene. Germline lookup yields CDR1 KGHSH and CDR2 LQKENI. This CDR3 is 15 amino acids long. The germline V and J ends were trimmed by 3 bases and 1 base, with 11 bases remaining between them. The CDR3 DNA is TGTGCCAGCTCACCCGGCGTATCTGGCACAGATACGCAGTATTTT. It specifies CASSPGVSGTDTQYF.

As to this clonotype: An end of the junction does not agree with germline; a read error may underlie this. The genes are TRBV7-7 and TRBJ2-5, with a tentative D call TRBD1 (5 bases). The germline gives CDR1 SSHAT, CDR2 FNYEAQ (reference sequence). CDR3 size: 16 residues. DNA for the CDR3: TGTGCCAGCACCTCTTACAGGAGTCCTGTACCAAGAGACCCAGACTTC. It is translated as CASTSYRSPVPRDPDF. Looking up the rest from reference TRBV7-7 and TRBJ2-5 gives the full variable domain: GAGVSQSPRYKVTKRGQDVTLRCDPISSHATLYWYQQALGQGPEFLTYFNYEAQPDKSGLPSDRFSAERPEGSISTLTIQRTEQRDSAMYRCASTSYRSPVPRDPDFGPGTRLLVL.

This clonotype was found a few times. The chain has TRBV6-5 and TRBJ1-5; D remains ambiguous. Germline CDR1 and CDR2: MNHEY and SVGAGI. V lost 4 bases and J lost 1, with 14 bases in between. The CDR3 loop spans 16 amino acids. Here the CDR3 reads CASSSGPGLSNQPQHF. The CDR3 DNA sequence: TGTGCCAGCAGTTCAGGTCCGGGGTTGAGCAATCAGCCCCAGCATTTT.

A few counts support this clonotype. The chain joins TRBV24-1 to TRBJ2-3; 8 bases fit TRBD1. Germline V CDR1 and CDR2: KGHDR, SFDVKD. This CDR3 has 16 amino acids. Trimming at V came to 5 bases and at J to 0 bases, leaving 6 bases not matched to a gene. The CDR3 DNA is TGTGCCACCAGTGTCCTCCGGGACAGGAGCACAGATACGCAGTATTTT. Protein product: CATSVLRDRSTDTQYF.

CDR3 DNA: TGTGCCAGCAGGGAGACAGGGGGCACTGGGGAGCTGTTTTTT. The encoded protein is CASRETGGTGELFF. The chain has TRBV6-5 and TRBJ2-2; 10 bases are a match to TRBD1. CDR1 MNHEY and CDR2 SVGAGI come from the germline V gene. CDR3 length equals 14 residues. Trimming cost V 6 bases and J 8 bases; bases outside gene matches: 6.

This clonotype was seen at least ten times. The rearrangement links TRBV6-5 to TRBJ1-2, with D maybe TRBD1 (5 bases). The length of the CDR3 is 14 residues. The germline gives CDR1 MNHEY, CDR2 SVGAGI. Trimming cost V 0 bases and J 7 bases, with 12 bases left between them. The CDR3 DNA reads as TGTGCCAGCAGTTACTCCGGCAGGGACCCTGGCTACACCTTC. This codes for CASSYSGRDPGYTF.

This clonotype came up many times. The chain joins TRBV7-2 to TRBJ2-6, with D unresolved. CDR3 length: 16 residues. Per germline, CDR1 SGHTA and CDR2 FQGNSA. V lost 5 bases, J lost 1 base, and 12 bases lay in between. CDR3 bases: TGTGCCAGCAGCCGACCCTACAGTTCTGGGGCCAACGTCCTGACTTTC. Translating it yields CASSRPYSSGANVLTF.

This clonotype came up a few times. This sequence joins TRBV29-1 and TRBJ2-5, with D maybe TRBD1 (6 bases). CDR1 and CDR2 (germline): SQVTM, ANQGSEA. There are 13 residues in the CDR3. Trimming left V 5 bases short and J 3 bases short, with 13 bases between. This chain's CDR3 is CSVSWTAEETQYF. The CDR3 DNA sequence: TGCAGCGTTTCTTGGACAGCTGAAGAGACCCAGTACTTC.

At least ten counts were recorded for this clonotype. V gene TRBV2 combines with J gene TRBJ1-5; 7 nucleotides match TRBD1. The J segment lost 3 bases and the V segment lost 6 bases, leaving 8 bases of the junction unmatched. Germline V gene lookup returns CDR1 SNHLY and CDR2 FYNNEI. The CDR3 runs to 15 residues. The CDR3 spells CASSGVDRDNQPQHF. Here the CDR3 DNA reads TGTGCCAGCAGCGGCGTCGACAGGGACAATCAGCCCCAGCATTTT.

Only a few counts were recorded for this clonotype. The rearrangement joins TRBV20-1 to TRBJ2-7; D gene ambiguous. Germline V gives CDR1 DFQATT, CDR2 SNEGSKA (reference sequence). The V end lost 0 bases, the J end lost 1 base, and 1 base lay between the germline ends. The CDR3 is 11 amino acids. CDR3 DNA: TGCAGTGCTAGAGATTCCTACGAGCAGTACTTC. Translating gives CSARDSYEQYF.